This paragraph covers one T cell receptor beta chain sequence. Its specificity is unknown. The record originates from a study of Ad26.COV2.S vaccination and SARS-CoV-2 variants. About the study: Doses of Ad26.COV2.S were injected into muscle once or twice, 56 days apart. Points from the study as a whole: Substantial breadth was reportedly displayed by spike-specific CD8+ and CD4+ T cell responses after vaccination.

The CDR3 has 12 residues. Looked up from germline, CDR1 is SGHDT and CDR2 is YYEEEE. The V end lost 4 bases, the J end lost 4 bases, and 6 bases lay between the germline ends. Some clones are missing from TCRdb's copy, which holds only in-frame ones; the method was immunoSEQ multiplex PCR. Of some 480,000 clones in the sample, around 90% were seen once. Treatment reported: roughly 20 received Ad26.COV2.S at low or high dose, single or two shots; five or six received placebo; per-sample allocation not given. The samples were gathered on day 63 after the first injection of vaccine or placebo. The sample in question was peripheral blood, obtained in a trial of Ad26.COV2.S vaccine versus placebo. The receptor was isolated from a person aged 18-65 years who received the Ad26.COV2.S COVID-19 vaccine or a placebo. The V and J genes are TRBV5-6 and TRBJ1-5; D gene uncertain. CDR3 DNA sequence: TGTGCCAGCAGCGTCGGTAATCAGCCCCAGCATTTT. Amino acids: CASSVGNQPQHF.